The clone carrying this T cell receptor beta chain occurred many times. TCRdb reprocessed the RT-PCR reads with MiXCR, giving one entry per CDR3 protein. The sample shows about 700,000 distinct CDR3 sequences, around 14% of them seen only once. Germline CDR1 and CDR2: SGHTA and FQGNSA. Trimming removed 4 bases from V and 5 bases from J, with 7 bases in between. The CDR3 covers 12 residues. The sequencing sample was made of memory CD4+ T cells from blood. This receptor was taken from a female donor in good health, serving as a healthy control. V is TRBV7-2 and J is TRBJ2-3, with D possibly TRBD2 on 6 matching bases. The CDR3 sequence: CASSWRGDTQYF. In DNA form, the CDR3 reads TGTGCCAGCAGCTGGCGGGGAGATACGCAGTATTTT.